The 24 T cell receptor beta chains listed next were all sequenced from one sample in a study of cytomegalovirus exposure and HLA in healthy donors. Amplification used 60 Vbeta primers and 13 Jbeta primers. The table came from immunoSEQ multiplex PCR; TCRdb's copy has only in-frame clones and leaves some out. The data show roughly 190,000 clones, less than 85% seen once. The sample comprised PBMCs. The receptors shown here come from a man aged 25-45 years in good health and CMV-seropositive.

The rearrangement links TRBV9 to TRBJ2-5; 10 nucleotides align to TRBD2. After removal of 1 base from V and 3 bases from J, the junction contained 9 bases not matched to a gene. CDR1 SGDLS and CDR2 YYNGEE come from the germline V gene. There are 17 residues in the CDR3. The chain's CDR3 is CASSVYAAGGREETQYF. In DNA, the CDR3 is TGTGCCAGCAGCGTATACGCAGCGGGAGGGCGGGAAGAGACCCAGTACTTC. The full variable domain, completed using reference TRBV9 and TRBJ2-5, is DSGVTQTPKHLITATGQRVTLRCSPRSGDLSVYWYQQSLDQGLQFLIQYYNGEERAKGNILERFSAQQFPDLHSELNLSSLELGDSALYFCASSVYAAGGREETQYFGPGTRLLVL.

CDR3 amino acids: CASRGETSGRASNEQYF. CDR3 sequence (DNA): TGTGCCAGCCGGGGGGAGACTAGCGGGAGGGCCTCGAACGAGCAGTACTTC. This chain joins TRBV28 and TRBJ2-7; TRBD2 matches at 14 bases. J was trimmed by 5 bases and V by 8 bases; bases with no gene match: 14. Germline V CDR1 and CDR2: MDHEN, SYDVKM. The CDR3 is made up of 17 amino acids.

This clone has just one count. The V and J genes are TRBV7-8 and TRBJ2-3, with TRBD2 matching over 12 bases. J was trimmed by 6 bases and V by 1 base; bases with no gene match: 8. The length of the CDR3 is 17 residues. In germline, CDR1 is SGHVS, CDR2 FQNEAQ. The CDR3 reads CASSLGLLAGGLDTQYF. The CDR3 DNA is TGTGCCAGCAGCTTAGGTCTCCTAGCGGGGGGGCTGGATACGCAGTATTTT.

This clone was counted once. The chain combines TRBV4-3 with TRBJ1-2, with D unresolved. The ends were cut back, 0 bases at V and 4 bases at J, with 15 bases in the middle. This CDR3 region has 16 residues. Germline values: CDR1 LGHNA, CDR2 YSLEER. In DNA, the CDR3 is TGCGCCAGCAGCCAAGATGGGGAGGAAGGAATCTATGGCTACACCTTC. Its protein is CASSQDGEEGIYGYTF.

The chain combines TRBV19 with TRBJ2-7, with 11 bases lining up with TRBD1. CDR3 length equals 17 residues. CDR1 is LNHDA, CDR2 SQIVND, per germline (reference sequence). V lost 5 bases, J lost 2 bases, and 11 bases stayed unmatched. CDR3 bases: TGTGCCAGTAGTGAAACCGCGGGGGGACAGGGGGCCTACGAGCAGTACTTC. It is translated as CASSETAGGQGAYEQYF.

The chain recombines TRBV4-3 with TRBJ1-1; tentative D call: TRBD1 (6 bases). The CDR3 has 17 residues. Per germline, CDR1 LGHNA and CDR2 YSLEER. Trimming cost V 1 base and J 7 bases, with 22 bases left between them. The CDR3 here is CASSQVSYRALPHEAFF. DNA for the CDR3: TGCGCCAGCAGCCAAGTTTCATACAGGGCTCTCCCTCATGAAGCTTTCTTT.

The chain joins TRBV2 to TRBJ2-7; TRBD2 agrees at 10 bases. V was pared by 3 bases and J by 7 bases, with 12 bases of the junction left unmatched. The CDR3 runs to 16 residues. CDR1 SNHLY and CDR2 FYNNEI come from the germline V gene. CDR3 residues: CASSEWASGSSREQYF. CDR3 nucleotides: TGTGCCAGCAGTGAGTGGGCTAGCGGGAGTTCGAGGGAGCAGTACTTC.

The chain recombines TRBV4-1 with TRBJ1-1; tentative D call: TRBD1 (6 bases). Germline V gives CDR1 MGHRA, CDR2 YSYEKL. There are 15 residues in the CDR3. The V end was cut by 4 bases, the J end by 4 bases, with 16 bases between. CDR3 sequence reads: CASSPTAGALTEAFF. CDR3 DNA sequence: TGCGCCAGCAGCCCGACAGCAGGGGCGCTCACTGAAGCTTTCTTT.

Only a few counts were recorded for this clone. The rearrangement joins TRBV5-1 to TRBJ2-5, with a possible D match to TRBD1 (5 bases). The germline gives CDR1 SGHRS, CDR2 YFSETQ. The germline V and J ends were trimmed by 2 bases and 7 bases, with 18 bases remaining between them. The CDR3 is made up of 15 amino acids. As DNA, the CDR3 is TGCGCCAGCAGCTTAGGGGCTACCACTTTGGGGACCCAGTACTTC. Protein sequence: CASSLGATTLGTQYF.

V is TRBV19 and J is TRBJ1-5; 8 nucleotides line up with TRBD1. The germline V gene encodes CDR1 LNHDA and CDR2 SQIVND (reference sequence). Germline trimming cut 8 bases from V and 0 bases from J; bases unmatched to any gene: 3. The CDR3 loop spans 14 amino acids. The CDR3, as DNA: TGTGCCAGTGGGACAGGTCATAGCAATCAGCCCCAGCATTTT. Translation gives CASGTGHSNQPQHF.

Written as DNA, the CDR3 is TGTGCCACCAGCAAAGAGAGCCTTCGGGAGCTGTTTTTT. It yields the protein CATSKESLRELFF. The chain is built from TRBV15 and TRBJ2-2; D remains ambiguous. Germline-derived CDR1 and CDR2 are LNHNV and YYDKDF (reference sequence). The CDR3 is made up of 13 amino acids. Trimming took 4 bases from V and 9 from J, leaving 12 bases between them.

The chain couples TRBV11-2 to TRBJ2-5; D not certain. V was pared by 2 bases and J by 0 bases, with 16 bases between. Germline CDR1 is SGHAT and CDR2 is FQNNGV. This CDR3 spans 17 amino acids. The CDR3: CASSLSKAARYQETQYF. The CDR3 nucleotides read TGTGCCAGCAGCTTAAGTAAGGCGGCCCGATACCAAGAGACCCAGTACTTC.

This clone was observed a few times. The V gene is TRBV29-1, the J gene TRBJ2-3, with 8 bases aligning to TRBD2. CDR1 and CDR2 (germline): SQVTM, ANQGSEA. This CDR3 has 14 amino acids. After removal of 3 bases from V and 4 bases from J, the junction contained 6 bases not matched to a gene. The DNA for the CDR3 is TGCAGCGTTGATCCGAGCGGGAGCCCAGATACGCAGTATTTT. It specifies CSVDPSGSPDTQYF.

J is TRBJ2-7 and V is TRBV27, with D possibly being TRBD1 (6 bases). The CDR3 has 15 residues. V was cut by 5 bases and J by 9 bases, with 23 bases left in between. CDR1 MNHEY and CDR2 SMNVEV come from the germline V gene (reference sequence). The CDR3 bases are TGTGCCAGCAGTCCGACAGGTCCCCACCTACGAGGGCAGTACTTC. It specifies CASSPTGPHLRGQYF.

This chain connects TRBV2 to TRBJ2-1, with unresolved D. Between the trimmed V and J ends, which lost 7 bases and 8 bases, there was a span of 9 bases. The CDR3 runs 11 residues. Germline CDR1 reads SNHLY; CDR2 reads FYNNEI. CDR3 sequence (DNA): TGTGCCAGCATGGCTTACGATGAGCAGTTCTTC. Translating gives CASMAYDEQFF.

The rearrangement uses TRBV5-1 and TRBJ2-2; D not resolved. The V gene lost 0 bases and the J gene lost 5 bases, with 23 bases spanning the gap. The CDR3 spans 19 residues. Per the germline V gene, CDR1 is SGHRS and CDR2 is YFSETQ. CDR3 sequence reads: CASSLGFGGVFSRTGELFF. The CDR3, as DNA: TGCGCCAGCAGCTTGGGTTTCGGCGGAGTCTTTTCTAGGACCGGGGAGCTGTTTTTT.

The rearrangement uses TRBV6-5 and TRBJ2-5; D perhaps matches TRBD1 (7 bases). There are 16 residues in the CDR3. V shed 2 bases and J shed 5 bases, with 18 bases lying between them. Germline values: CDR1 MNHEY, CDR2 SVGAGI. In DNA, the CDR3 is TGTGCCAGCAGTTACGGCAGGGGGGCGATTTGGGAGACCCAGTACTTC. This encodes CASSYGRGAIWETQYF.

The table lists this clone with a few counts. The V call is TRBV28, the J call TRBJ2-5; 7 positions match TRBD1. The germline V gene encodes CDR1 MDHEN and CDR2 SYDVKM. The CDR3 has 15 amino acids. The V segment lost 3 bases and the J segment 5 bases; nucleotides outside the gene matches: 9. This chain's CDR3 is CASSFPTGLRETQYF. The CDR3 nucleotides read TGTGCCAGCAGTTTCCCGACAGGGCTTAGGGAGACCCAGTACTTC.

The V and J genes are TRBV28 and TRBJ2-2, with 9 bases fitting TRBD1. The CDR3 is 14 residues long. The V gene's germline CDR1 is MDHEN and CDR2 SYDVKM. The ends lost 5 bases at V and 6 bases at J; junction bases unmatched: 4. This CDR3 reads CASSGQGKAGELFF. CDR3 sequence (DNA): TGTGCCAGCAGTGGACAGGGGAAAGCCGGGGAGCTGTTTTTT.

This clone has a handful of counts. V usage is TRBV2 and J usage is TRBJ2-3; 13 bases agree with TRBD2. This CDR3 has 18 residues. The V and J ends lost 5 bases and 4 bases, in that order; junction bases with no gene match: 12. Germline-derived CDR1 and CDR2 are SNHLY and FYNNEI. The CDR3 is CASSRTFTSGGAADTQYF. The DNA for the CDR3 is TGTGCCAGCAGTAGGACCTTCACTAGCGGGGGGGCGGCAGATACGCAGTATTTT.

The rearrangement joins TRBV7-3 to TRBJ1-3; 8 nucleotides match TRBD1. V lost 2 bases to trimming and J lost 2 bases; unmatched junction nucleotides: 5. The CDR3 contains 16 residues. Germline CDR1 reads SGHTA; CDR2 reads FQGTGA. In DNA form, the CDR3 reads TGTGCCAGCAGCTTATGGCAACAGGGGGCTGGAAACACCATATATTTT. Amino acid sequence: CASSLWQQGAGNTIYF.

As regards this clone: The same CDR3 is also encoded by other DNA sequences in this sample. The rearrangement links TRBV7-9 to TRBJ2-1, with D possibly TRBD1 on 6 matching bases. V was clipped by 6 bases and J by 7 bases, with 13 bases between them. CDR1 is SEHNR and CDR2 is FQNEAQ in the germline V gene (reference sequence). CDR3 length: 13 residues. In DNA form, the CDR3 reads TGTGCCAGCAGTCTCACAGGGACAAATGAGCAGTTCTTC. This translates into CASSLTGTNEQFF. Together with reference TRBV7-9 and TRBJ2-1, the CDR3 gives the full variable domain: DTGVSQNPRHKITKRGQNVTFRCDPISEHNRLYWYRQTLGQGPEFLTYFQNEAQLEKSRLLSDRFSAERPKGSFSTLEIQRTEQGDSAMYLCASSLTGTNEQFFGPGTRLTVL.

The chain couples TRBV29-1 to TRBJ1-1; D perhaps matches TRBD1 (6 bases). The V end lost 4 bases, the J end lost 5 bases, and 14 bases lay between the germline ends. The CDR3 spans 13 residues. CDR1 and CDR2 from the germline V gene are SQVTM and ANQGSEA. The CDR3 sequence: CSVVDGRGTEAFF. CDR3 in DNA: TGCAGCGTTGTAGATGGGAGGGGGACTGAAGCTTTCTTT. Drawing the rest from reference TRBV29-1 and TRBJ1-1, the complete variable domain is SAVISQKPSRDICQRGTSLTIQCQVDSQVTMMFWYRQQPGQSLTLIATANQGSEATYESGFVIDKFPISRPNLTFSTLTVSNMSPEDSSIYLCSVVDGRGTEAFFGQGTRLTVV.

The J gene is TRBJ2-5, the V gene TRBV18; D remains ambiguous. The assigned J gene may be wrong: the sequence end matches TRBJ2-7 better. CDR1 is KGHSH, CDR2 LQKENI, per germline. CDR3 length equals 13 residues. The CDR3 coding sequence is TGTGCCAGCTCACCACCGGCCGGGTACGAGCAGTACTTC. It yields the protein CASSPPAGYEQYF.